This T cell receptor (beta chain) was observed in a study of immune characterization of retroperitoneal liposarcoma. This clonotype appeared many times. The CDR3 is 18 residues long. In germline, CDR1 is SGHVS, CDR2 FQNEAQ. TCRdb processed the PCR reads anew with MiXCR; each CDR3 protein has one entry. In the table there are 9,500 to 13,000 distinct CDR3 sequences, about 29% of which are singletons. The source of this sequence is a male donor with retroperitoneal liposarcoma. The sample consisted of tumor tissue. The chain combines TRBV7-8 with TRBJ2-5, with 7 nucleotides matching TRBD2. The DNA end favors TRBJ2-7, so the J call may be wrong. The CDR3 sequence: CASSLGGGSGVNTYEQYF. The CDR3 DNA follows: TGTGCCAGCAGCTTAGGGGGTGGAAGCGGGGTGAACACCTACGAGCAGTACTTC.